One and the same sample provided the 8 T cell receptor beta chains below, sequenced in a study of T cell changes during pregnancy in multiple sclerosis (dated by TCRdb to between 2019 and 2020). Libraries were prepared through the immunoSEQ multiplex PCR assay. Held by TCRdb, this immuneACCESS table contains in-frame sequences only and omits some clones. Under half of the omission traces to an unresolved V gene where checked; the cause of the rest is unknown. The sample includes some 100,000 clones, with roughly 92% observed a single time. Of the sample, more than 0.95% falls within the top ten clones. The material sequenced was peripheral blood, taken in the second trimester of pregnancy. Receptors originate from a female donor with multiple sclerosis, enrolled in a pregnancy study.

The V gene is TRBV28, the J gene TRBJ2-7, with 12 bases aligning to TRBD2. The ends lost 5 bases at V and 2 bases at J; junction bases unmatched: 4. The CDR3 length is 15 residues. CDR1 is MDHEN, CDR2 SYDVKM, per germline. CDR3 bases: TGTGCCAGCAGTCCGACTAGCGGGAGACCCTACGAGCAGTACTTC. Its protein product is CASSPTSGRPYEQYF.

CDR3 nucleotides: TGTGCCACCGGGACAGATAGCAATCAGCCCCAGCATTTT. Amino acid sequence: CATGTDSNQPQHF. The chain joins TRBV19 to TRBJ1-5; 7 bases are a match to TRBD1. Germline V gene data show CDR1 as LNHDA and CDR2 as SQIVND (reference sequence). Losses at the gene ends were 10 bases for V and 0 bases for J; bases not matched to a gene: 3. CDR3 length: 13 amino acids.

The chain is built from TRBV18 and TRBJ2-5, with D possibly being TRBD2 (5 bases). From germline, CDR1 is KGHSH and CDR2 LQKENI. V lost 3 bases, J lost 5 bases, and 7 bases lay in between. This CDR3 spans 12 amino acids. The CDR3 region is CASSPGAETQYF. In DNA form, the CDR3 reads TGTGCCAGCTCACCGGGAGCCGAGACCCAGTACTTC.

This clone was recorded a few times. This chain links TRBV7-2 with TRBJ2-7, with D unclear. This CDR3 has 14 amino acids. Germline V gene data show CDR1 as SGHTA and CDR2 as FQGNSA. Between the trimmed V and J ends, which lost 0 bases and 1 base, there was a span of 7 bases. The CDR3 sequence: CASSLARTSYEQYF. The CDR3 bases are TGTGCCAGCAGCTTAGCGCGTACTTCCTACGAGCAGTACTTC.

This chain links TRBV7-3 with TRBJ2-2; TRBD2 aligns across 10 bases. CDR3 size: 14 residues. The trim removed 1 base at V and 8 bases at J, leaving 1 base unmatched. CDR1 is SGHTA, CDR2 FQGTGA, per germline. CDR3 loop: CASSLRAGGGELFF. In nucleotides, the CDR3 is TGTGCCAGCAGCTTAAGAGCGGGAGGGGGGGAGCTGTTTTTT. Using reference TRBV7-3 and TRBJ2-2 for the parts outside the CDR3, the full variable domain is GAGVSQTPSNKVTEKGKYVELRCDPISGHTALYWYRQSLGQGPEFLIYFQGTGAADDSGLPNDRFFAVRPEGSVSTLKIQRTERGDSAVYLCASSLRAGGGELFFGEGSRLTVL.

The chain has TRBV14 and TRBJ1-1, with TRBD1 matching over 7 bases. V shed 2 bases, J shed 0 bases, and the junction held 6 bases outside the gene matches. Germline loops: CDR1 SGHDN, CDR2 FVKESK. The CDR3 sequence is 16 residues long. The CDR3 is CASSQTGDRVNTEAFF. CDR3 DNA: TGTGCCAGCAGCCAAACCGGGGACAGAGTGAACACTGAAGCTTTCTTT.

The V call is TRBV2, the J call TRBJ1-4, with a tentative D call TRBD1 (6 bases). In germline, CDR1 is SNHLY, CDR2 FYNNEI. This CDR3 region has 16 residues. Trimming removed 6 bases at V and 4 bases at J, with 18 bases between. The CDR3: CASSAADSAVNEKLFF. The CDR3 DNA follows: TGTGCCAGCAGCGCCGCGGACAGCGCCGTTAATGAAAAACTGTTTTTT.

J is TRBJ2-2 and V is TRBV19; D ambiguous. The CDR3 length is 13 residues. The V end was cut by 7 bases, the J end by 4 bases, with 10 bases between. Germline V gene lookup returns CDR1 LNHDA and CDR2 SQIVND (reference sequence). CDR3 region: CASNKPGTGELFF. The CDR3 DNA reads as TGTGCCAGTAACAAACCGGGCACCGGGGAGCTGTTTTTT.